This TCR beta chain was identified in a study of T cell repertoires in cytomegalovirus infection. Across the whole study: Recently identified HLA-C-restricted CMV epitopes were used, and well-studied HLA-B-restricted CMV epitopes were used as well. Indications of both CMV infection and matching HLA type were provided by public TCR beta signatures. Study-level findings and limits: There were carriers of CMV plus the relevant HLA, and cumulative public TCR beta family frequency identified them.

The sample holds a few counts of this clonotype. The target antigen is unknown. A single record per CDR3 protein comes from TCRdb applying MiXCR to the reads. The profile shows approximately 990,000 distinct CDR3 sequences, roughly 30% of them singletons. This TCR was sampled from a human donor in good health (CMV status not recorded). Some clones in this sample may be carry-over from other donors' samples. The input for sequencing was cultured CD8+ T cells from PBMCs, taken from culture after CMV antigen stimulation.

The CDR3 here is CASSLGQVALNTEAFF. For the CDR3, the DNA is TGTGCCAGCAGCCTGGGACAGGTCGCATTGAACACTGAAGCTTTCTTT. V usage is TRBV9 and J usage is TRBJ1-1, with TRBD1 matching over 8 bases. Germline V CDR1 and CDR2: SGDLS, YYNGEE. The CDR3 is made up of 16 amino acids. V shed 4 bases and J 0 bases; nucleotides not matched to a gene: 8.